Listed here are 22 T cell receptor beta chains from one sample, sequenced in a study of PD-1 blockade in classical Hodgkin lymphoma. Every one of the patients relapsed after autologous stem cell transplantation (brentuximab vedotin exposure was variable). The protocol was immunoSEQ multiplex PCR, while the TCRdb copy is restricted to in-frame clones and leaves out a portion. The table shows about 46,000 clones, with around 66% occurring only once. Sequencing was performed on peripheral blood mononuclear cells (PBMCs), taken at baseline. These receptors all stem from a human donor with classical Hodgkin lymphoma.

This clone is judged medium-sized. V usage is TRBV11-2 and J usage is TRBJ1-1, with D unclear. The CDR3 loop spans 13 amino acids. Germline CDR1 SGHAT, CDR2 FQNNGV. V was pared by 1 base and J by 2 bases, with 5 bases between. CDR3 in DNA: TGTGCCAGCAGCTTAGCACCTAACACTGAAGCTTTCTTT. Encoded protein: CASSLAPNTEAFF.

The chain is built from TRBV7-9 and TRBJ1-1; perhaps TRBD1 as D (6 bases). The CDR3 totals 15 residues. Trimming stripped 4 bases from V and 6 bases from J, with 18 bases between. Germline V gives CDR1 SEHNR, CDR2 FQNEAQ (reference sequence). This CDR3 reads CASSSDLQGWAEAFF. CDR3 nucleotides: TGTGCCAGCAGCTCGGATCTACAGGGATGGGCTGAAGCTTTCTTT.

The chain joins TRBV5-1 to TRBJ1-1, with 8 bases that match TRBD1. The CDR3 has 15 amino acids. The V gene's germline CDR1 is SGHRS and CDR2 YFSETQ. Trimming took 0 bases from V and 11 from J; bases not matched to a gene: 12. CDR3 region: CASSLGAGQGLVAFF. CDR3 bases: TGCGCCAGCAGCTTGGGGGCCGGACAGGGATTGGTGGCTTTCTTT.

This clone was seen only once. This rearrangement joins TRBV11-2 to TRBJ2-7, with TRBD1 matching over 7 bases. V was clipped by 1 base and J by 2 bases; unmatched bases: 8. Per germline, CDR1 SGHAT and CDR2 FQNNGV. The CDR3 is 16 residues long. In DNA, the CDR3 is TGTGCCAGCAGCTTAGGAAGGGGACAGAGAACCTACGAGCAGTACTTC. It translates to CASSLGRGQRTYEQYF.

The genes are TRBV21-1 and TRBJ1-3; the tabulated D call, TRBD1, remains unverified against the DNA. TRBV21-1 is reported as a pseudogene. This CDR3 contains 18 residues. The CDR3 nucleotides read TGTGCCAGCAGCAAATTCTTACAGGGCAAGACGACTGGAAACACCATATATTTT. Translation: CASSKFLQGKTTGNTIYF.

The chain links TRBV30 to TRBJ2-7; perhaps TRBD2 as D (5 bases). The germline V and J ends were trimmed by 5 bases and 1 base, with 18 bases remaining between them. CDR1 is GTSNPN and CDR2 is SVGIG in the germline V gene (reference sequence). The CDR3 is made up of 15 amino acids. The CDR3 coding sequence is TGTGCCTGGGGAACGGACCCGCGGGCTTCCTACGAGCAGTACTTC. Translating gives CAWGTDPRASYEQYF.

The rearrangement links TRBV30 to TRBJ1-5; TRBD1 might be the D (6 bases). The CDR3 runs 14 residues. Trimming took off 1 base at V and 7 bases at J, with 14 bases between the two ends. Looked up from germline, CDR1 is GTSNPN and CDR2 is SVGIG (reference sequence). The CDR3 nucleotides are TGTGCCTGGAGTGGGACAGAGTTTAGGCAGCCCCAGCATTTT. This encodes CAWSGTEFRQPQHF.

This clone was seen a handful of times. The V call is TRBV9, the J call TRBJ2-3; 7 bases fit TRBD1. V gave up 0 bases and J gave up 4 bases; unmatched junction bases: 5. The length of the CDR3 is 15 residues. Germline loops: CDR1 SGDLS, CDR2 YYNGEE. In nucleotides, the CDR3 is TGTGCCAGCAGCGTAGTACAGGGGAGCGCAGATACGCAGTATTTT. Translating gives CASSVVQGSADTQYF.

The chain is built from TRBV28 and TRBJ1-2; no firm D call. Germline CDR1 is MDHEN and CDR2 is SYDVKM. V gave up 3 bases and J gave up 0 bases, with 8 bases separating them. This CDR3 has 14 amino acids. In nucleotides, the CDR3 is TGTGCCAGCAGTTTCGGGTTGTCTAACTATGGCTACACCTTC. This gives the protein CASSFGLSNYGYTF.

The rearrangement uses TRBV9 and TRBJ2-2; possible D gene TRBD2, 6 bases. CDR1 and CDR2 (germline): SGDLS, YYNGEE. Trimming left V 4 bases short and J 5 bases short, with 18 bases between. The CDR3 sequence is 16 residues long. The CDR3 loop reads CASSIGGDRGTGELFF. Here the CDR3 DNA reads TGTGCCAGCAGCATCGGAGGGGACCGGGGTACCGGGGAGCTGTTTTTT.

V usage is TRBV6-6 and J usage is TRBJ2-7, with D maybe TRBD2 (6 bases). V was cut by 6 bases and J by 0 bases, with 12 bases left in between. CDR1 is MNHNY and CDR2 is SVGAGI in the germline V gene (reference sequence). CDR3 length: 14 amino acids. CDR3 nucleotides: TGTGCCAGCAGGAGGGACTTCTCCTCCTACGAGCAGTACTTC. As protein: CASRRDFSSYEQYF.

The gene calls are TRBV7-9 and TRBJ1-2, with 9 bases aligning to TRBD1. CDR1 and CDR2 (germline): SEHNR, FQNEAQ (reference sequence). The CDR3 covers 12 residues. Trimming removed 7 bases from V and 7 bases from J; junction bases left unmatched: 4. The CDR3 bases are TGTGCCAGCACGACAGGGGGTCTTGGCTACACCTTC. Its translation: CASTTGGLGYTF.

V gene TRBV16 combines with J gene TRBJ1-3; the D is unclear. Germline assignment: CDR1 KGHSY and CDR2 FQNENV. V lost 4 bases and J lost 2, with 9 bases in between. This CDR3 comprises 14 residues. Here the CDR3 reads CASSPDLTGNTIYF. CDR3 coding DNA: TGTGCCAGCAGCCCGGACTTAACTGGAAACACCATATATTTT.

The chain is built from TRBV11-3 and TRBJ2-7; possible D gene TRBD1, 5 bases. Trimming took off 4 bases at V and 2 bases at J, with 15 bases between the two ends. The CDR3 is made up of 15 amino acids. CDR1 SGHNT and CDR2 YENEEA come from the germline V gene. The CDR3 region has the DNA TGTGCCAGCAGCTATAGCACAGGCCCAACCTACGAGCAGTACTTC. This encodes CASSYSTGPTYEQYF.

The chain carries TRBV6-5 and TRBJ2-3; D is unresolved. Germline CDR1 MNHEY, CDR2 SVGAGI. V was trimmed by 5 bases and J by 2 bases, leaving 8 bases between them. The CDR3 totals 13 residues. DNA of the CDR3: TGTGCCAGCAGTCAACAAATCACAGATACGCAGTATTTT. This sequence encodes CASSQQITDTQYF.

This chain uses TRBV7-9 with TRBJ1-1; D is unresolved. The CDR3 totals 14 residues. V lost 6 bases and J lost 1, with 12 bases in between. Germline CDR1 SEHNR, CDR2 FQNEAQ (reference sequence). Here the CDR3 DNA reads TGTGCCAGCAGTTCTTTCGAATGGAACACTGAAGCTTTCTTT. Its protein product is CASSSFEWNTEAFF. The variable domain in full, with the rest retrieved from reference TRBV7-9 and TRBJ1-1, is DTGVSQNPRHKITKRGQNVTFRCDPISEHNRLYWYRQTLGQGPEFLTYFQNEAQLEKSRLLSDRFSAERPKGSFSTLEIQRTEQGDSAMYLCASSSFEWNTEAFFGQGTRLTVV.

This clone was seen many times. V gene TRBV14 combines with J gene TRBJ2-2; 10 bases are a match to TRBD2. CDR3 length: 17 residues. V dropped 0 bases and J dropped 7; count of bases not matched to a gene: 8. Germline V gene sequence: CDR1 SGHDN, CDR2 FVKESK. The CDR3: CASSQEEAGGPNGELFF. Written as DNA, the CDR3 is TGTGCCAGCAGCCAAGAGGAAGCGGGGGGGCCGAACGGGGAGCTGTTTTTT.

The chain has TRBV5-1 and TRBJ2-1; no reliable D call. Between the trimmed V and J ends, which lost 0 bases and 2 bases, there was a span of 6 bases. CDR3 length: 14 amino acids. The V gene's germline CDR1 is SGHRS and CDR2 YFSETQ. The CDR3 region is CASSLEPAYNEQFF. As DNA, the CDR3 is TGCGCCAGCAGCTTGGAACCGGCCTACAATGAGCAGTTCTTC.

The CDR3 reads CASSRSGGTNEKLFF. Here the CDR3 DNA reads TGTGCCAGTAGTAGGTCGGGAGGAACTAATGAAAAACTGTTTTTT. The chain recombines TRBV19 with TRBJ1-4; D call uncertain. V was clipped by 4 bases and J by 1 base, with 10 bases between them. Germline assignment: CDR1 LNHDA and CDR2 SQIVND (reference sequence). The CDR3 consists of 15 residues.

The chain is built from TRBV7-8 and TRBJ1-1, with D unresolved. Germline CDR1 and CDR2: SGHVS and FQNEAQ. The CDR3 covers 16 residues. Trimming removed 5 bases at V and 0 bases at J, with 16 bases between. CDR3 sequence (DNA): TGTGCCAGCAGCACGCGCACCGGGCCAATGAACACTGAAGCTTTCTTT. Protein product: CASSTRTGPMNTEAFF.

This chain joins TRBV7-6 and TRBJ2-1; D gene ambiguous. This CDR3 contains 16 residues. Trimming took 1 base from V and 1 from J, leaving 11 bases between them. Germline CDR1 reads SGHVS; CDR2 reads FNYEAQ. The DNA of the CDR3 is TGTGCCAGCAGCTTAGTGGTCTACGGATCCTACAATGAGCAGTTCTTC. It is translated as CASSLVVYGSYNEQFF.

This clone came up once. The V and J genes are TRBV7-9 and TRBJ2-7; a weak D match, TRBD1 (5 bases). V lost 0 bases to trimming and J lost 5 bases, with 8 bases between them. Germline loops: CDR1 SEHNR, CDR2 FQNEAQ (reference sequence). There are 13 residues in the CDR3. The CDR3 protein is CASSLAGAHEQYF. The DNA of the CDR3 is TGTGCCAGCAGCTTAGCAGGGGCGCACGAGCAGTACTTC.